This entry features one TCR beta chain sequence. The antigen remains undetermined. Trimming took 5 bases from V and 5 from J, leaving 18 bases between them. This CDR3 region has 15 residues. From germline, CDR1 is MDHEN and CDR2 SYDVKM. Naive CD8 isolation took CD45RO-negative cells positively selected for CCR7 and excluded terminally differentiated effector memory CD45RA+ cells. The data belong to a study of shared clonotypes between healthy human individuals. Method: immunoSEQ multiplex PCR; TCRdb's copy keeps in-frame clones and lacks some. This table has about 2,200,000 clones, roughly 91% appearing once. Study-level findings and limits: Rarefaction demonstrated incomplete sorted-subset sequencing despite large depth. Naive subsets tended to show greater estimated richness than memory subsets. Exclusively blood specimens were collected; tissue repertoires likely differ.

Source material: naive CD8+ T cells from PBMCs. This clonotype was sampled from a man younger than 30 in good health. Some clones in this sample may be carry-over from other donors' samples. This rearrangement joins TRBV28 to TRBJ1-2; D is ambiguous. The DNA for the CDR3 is TGTGCCAGCAGTCCCTCGGTCGGGGTTGGTTATGGCTACACCTTC. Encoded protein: CASSPSVGVGYGYTF.